The entry below gives a single TCR beta chain sequence along with its context. Additional DNA sequences in this sample encode the identical CDR3. Those who donated were healthy HIV-negative adults, with no recent acute infections or vaccinations reported. The V and J ends lost 0 bases and 3 bases respectively, with 8 bases between them. The germline V gene encodes CDR1 SGHRS and CDR2 YFSETQ. The CDR3 covers 14 residues. This sample was taken from a study of shared clonotypes between healthy human individuals. For the study at large: CD8 memory received one plate per donor, CD8 naive two, CD4 memory three and CD4 naive three.

At the deep level, the assay was run. The method was immunoSEQ multiplex PCR; TCRdb's version includes in-frame clones alone and lacks a portion of them. The sample comprises about 1.5 million clones, approximately 98% of which are singletons, and around 0.45% rests with the top ten. Sequences were obtained from naive CD4+ T cells sorted from blood. Subset in this sample: CD45RA+ positively selected. The TCR originated in a man younger than 45 in good health. The chain recombines TRBV5-1 with TRBJ2-3; TRBD2 might be the D (5 bases). CDR3 sequence: CASSLDRGTDTQYF. CDR3 bases: TGCGCCAGCAGCTTGGATCGGGGTACAGATACGCAGTATTTT.